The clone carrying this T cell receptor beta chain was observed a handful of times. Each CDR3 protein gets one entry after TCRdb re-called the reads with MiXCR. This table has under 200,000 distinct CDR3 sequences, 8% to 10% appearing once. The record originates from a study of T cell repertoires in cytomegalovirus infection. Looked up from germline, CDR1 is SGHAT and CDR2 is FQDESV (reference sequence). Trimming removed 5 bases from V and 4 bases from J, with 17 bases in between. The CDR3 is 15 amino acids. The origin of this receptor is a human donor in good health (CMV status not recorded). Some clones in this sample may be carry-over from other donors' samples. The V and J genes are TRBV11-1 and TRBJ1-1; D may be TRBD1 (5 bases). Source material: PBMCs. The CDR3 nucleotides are TGTGCCAGCAGCCCGGGACGGGGACGTAGCACTGAAGCTTTCTTT. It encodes CASSPGRGRSTEAFF.